This T cell receptor beta chain was sequenced in a study of T cells in localized non-small cell lung cancer. Overall study results and limits: A median of roughly 57 clones ranked among the top 100 in tumor appeared in adjacent lung.

V was shortened by 10 bases and J by 7 bases, with 16 bases between the two germline ends. The CDR3 sequence is 13 residues long. The germline V gene encodes CDR1 SNHLY and CDR2 FYNNEI. Only in-frame clones appear in the TCRdb table, and some are missing; sequencing was by immunoSEQ multiplex PCR. The sample records 130,000 or so clones, approximately 88% being singletons. Note on this clone: Its antigen is as yet unknown.

The chain is built from TRBV2 and TRBJ1-4, with a tentative D call TRBD1 (6 bases). The receptor comes from a female donor older than 55 with stage I lung adenocarcinoma. This specimen consisted of peripheral blood, obtained before any cancer treatment. CDR3 protein: CATEGGTGEKLFF. In DNA, the CDR3 is TGTGCCACCGAAGGGGGAACGGGTGAAAAACTGTTTTTT.